A selection of T cell receptor beta chains follows, all from one sample in a study of sequential checkpoint blockade in melanoma. The assay was immunoSEQ multiplex PCR, and TCRdb's table has in-frame clones only and misses some. The sample lists 40,000 or so clones, roughly 86% occurring once. The starting material was CD8+ T cells sorted from blood (inferred from file names), obtained from a patient given nivolumab and ipilimumab in sequence. The source is a human donor with melanoma. CDR3s include the opening cysteine and the closing phenylalanine or tryptophan. The order of the fields is J gene, clone size, V gene, CDR3 length, D gene, CDR3 protein, CDR3 DNA. A D gene is named only where the DNA matches it firmly. Clone size is not always given. Where it is, it says once, few, many or a class for expanded clones.

>TRBJ1-6|once|TRBV27|15|.
CASSLSVSLHSPLHF
TGTGCCAGCAGTTTATCAGTCAGTTTACATTCACCCCTCCACTTT
>TRBJ1-5|.|TRBV6-1|15|TRBD1
CASSETTGGLQPQHF
TGTGCCAGCAGTGAAACGACAGGGGGGCTCCAGCCCCAGCATTTT
>TRBJ2-7|.|TRBV29-1|13|.
CSVEEDTSYEQYF
TGCAGCGTTGAAGAGGACACCTCCTACGAGCAGTACTTC
>TRBJ2-7|.|TRBV9|15|TRBD2
CASSGGTTPTYEQYF
TGTGCCAGCAGCGGCGGGACTACCCCGACCTACGAGCAGTACTTC
>TRBJ2-7|.|TRBV27|15|TRBD1
CASSLSPGGAYEQYF
TGTGCCAGCAGTTTATCCCCAGGGGGCGCCTACGAGCAGTACTTC
>TRBJ2-7|.|TRBV15|12|.
CATIGVRGEQYF
TGTGCCACCATAGGGGTTAGGGGCGAGCAGTACTTC
>TRBJ2-5|.|TRBV4-1|15|.
CASSQGRGPQETQYF
TGCGCCAGCAGCCAAGGCAGGGGCCCCCAAGAGACCCAGTACTTC
>TRBJ2-7|.|TRBV5-1|13|TRBD2
CASSGGASDEQYF
TGCGCCAGCTCGGGGGGGGCGTCGGACGAGCAGTACTTC
>TRBJ2-3|.|TRBV19|15|TRBD1
CASSMFGTGTDTQYF
TGTGCCAGCAGTATGTTCGGGACAGGCACAGATACGCAGTATTTT
>TRBJ1-1|.|TRBV19|13|.
CASTLPPYTEAFF
TGTGCCAGTACTCTACCCCCTTACACTGAAGCTTTCTTT
>TRBJ1-2|once|TRBV2|14|TRBD1
CASSESGTVYGYTF
TGTGCCAGCAGCGAATCCGGGACAGTCTATGGCTACACCTTC
>TRBJ2-7|.|TRBV29-1|13|.
CSVRQGQSYEQYF
TGCAGCGTTCGGCAGGGCCAATCCTACGAGCAGTACTTC
>TRBJ2-1|few|TRBV6-4|14|TRBD1
CASSAGGSYNEQFF
TGTGCCAGCAGTGCAGGGGGCTCCTACAATGAGCAGTTCTTC
>TRBJ2-1|.|TRBV9|15|.
CASSVGGSGGLEQFF
TGTGCCAGCAGCGTAGGAGGTAGCGGAGGACTGGAGCAGTTCTTC
>TRBJ1-2|.|TRBV5-1|13|.
CASSLGGVDGYTF
TGCGCCAGCAGCCTCGGGGGGGTTGATGGCTACACCTTC
>TRBJ2-7|.|TRBV6-1|12|TRBD1
CAIQGWSYEQYF
TGTGCCATACAGGGGTGGAGCTACGAGCAGTACTTC
>TRBJ2-7|.|TRBV18|14|TRBD1
CASSPGTGHGEQYF
TGTGCCAGCTCACCAGGGACAGGGCATGGCGAGCAGTACTTC
>TRBJ2-7|.|TRBV27|13|.
CASSLRGPYEQYF
TGTGCCAGCAGTTTACGCGGCCCCTACGAGCAGTACTTC
>TRBJ2-7|.|TRBV5-8|15|TRBD2
CASSLPTSGTYEQYF
TGTGCCAGCAGCTTGCCGACTAGCGGAACTTACGAGCAGTACTTC
>TRBJ1-2|.|TRBV28|18|TRBD1
CASSFWTGTSRANYGYTF
TGTGCCAGCAGTTTTTGGACAGGGACGTCTCGCGCTAACTATGGCTACACCTTC
>TRBJ2-1|.|TRBV4-1|14|TRBD1
CASSQDRGIHEQFF
TGCGCCAGCAGCCAGGACAGGGGGATCCATGAGCAGTTCTTC
>TRBJ1-1|.|TRBV28|14|TRBD1
CASSFRQGNTEAFF
TGTGCCAGCAGTTTCCGACAGGGGAACACTGAAGCTTTCTTT
>TRBJ2-1|.|TRBV5-1|14|TRBD2
CASPLAGVYNEQFF
TGCGCCAGCCCCCTAGCGGGGGTCTACAATGAGCAGTTCTTC
>TRBJ2-3|.|TRBV11-2|16|.
CASSLVPPGGSDTQYF
TGTGCCAGCAGCTTAGTTCCCCCCGGGGGTTCAGATACGCAGTATTTT